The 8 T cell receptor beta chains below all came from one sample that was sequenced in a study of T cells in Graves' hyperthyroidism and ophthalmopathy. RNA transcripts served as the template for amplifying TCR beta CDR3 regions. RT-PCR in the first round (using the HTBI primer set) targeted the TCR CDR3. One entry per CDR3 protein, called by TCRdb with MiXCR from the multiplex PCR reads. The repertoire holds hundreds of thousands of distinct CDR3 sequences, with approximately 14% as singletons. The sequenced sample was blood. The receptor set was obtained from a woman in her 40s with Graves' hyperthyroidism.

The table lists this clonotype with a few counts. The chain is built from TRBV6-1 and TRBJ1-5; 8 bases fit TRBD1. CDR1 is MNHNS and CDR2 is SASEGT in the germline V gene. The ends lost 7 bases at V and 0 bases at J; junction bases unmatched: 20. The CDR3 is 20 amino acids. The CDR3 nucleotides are TGTGCCAGCACCTATCATGGACAGGGTGTGCTGTCCGTTAGCAATCAGCCCCAGCATTTT. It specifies CASTYHGQGVLSVSNQPQHF.

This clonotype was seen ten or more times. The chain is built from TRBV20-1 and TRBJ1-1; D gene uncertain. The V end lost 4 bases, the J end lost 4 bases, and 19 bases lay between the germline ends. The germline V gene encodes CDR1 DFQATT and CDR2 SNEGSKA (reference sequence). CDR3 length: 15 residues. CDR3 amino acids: CSAKRLRGTGTEAFF. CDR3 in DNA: TGCAGTGCTAAGCGATTGCGGGGTACTGGCACTGAAGCTTTCTTT.

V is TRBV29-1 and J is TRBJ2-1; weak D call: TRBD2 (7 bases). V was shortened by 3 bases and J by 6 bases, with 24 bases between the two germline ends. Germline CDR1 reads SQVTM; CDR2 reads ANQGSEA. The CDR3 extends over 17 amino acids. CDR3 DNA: TGCAGCGTTGAGTACCCTCAGGGGCGGGAGAAGGGCAATGAGCAGTTCTTC. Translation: CSVEYPQGREKGNEQFF.

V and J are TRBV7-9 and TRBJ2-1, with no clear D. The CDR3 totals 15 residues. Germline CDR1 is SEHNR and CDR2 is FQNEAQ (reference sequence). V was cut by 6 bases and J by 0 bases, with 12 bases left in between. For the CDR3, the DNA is TGTGCCAGCAGTCCTACTACCCCCTCCTACAATGAGCAGTTCTTC. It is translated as CASSPTTPSYNEQFF.

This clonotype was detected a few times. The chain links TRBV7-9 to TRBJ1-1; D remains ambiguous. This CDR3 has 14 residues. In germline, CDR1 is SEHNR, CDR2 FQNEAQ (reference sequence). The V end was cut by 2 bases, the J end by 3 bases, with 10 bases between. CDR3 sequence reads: CASSLRSWDTEAFF. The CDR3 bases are TGTGCCAGCAGCTTACGGTCTTGGGACACTGAAGCTTTCTTT.

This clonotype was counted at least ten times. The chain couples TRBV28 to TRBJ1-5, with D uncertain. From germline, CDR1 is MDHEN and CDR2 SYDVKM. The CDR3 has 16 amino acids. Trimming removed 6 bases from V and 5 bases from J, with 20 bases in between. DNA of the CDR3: TGTGCCAGCAGGATCATAGGACTGACTACCGATCAGCCCCAGCATTTT. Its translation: CASRIIGLTTDQPQHF.

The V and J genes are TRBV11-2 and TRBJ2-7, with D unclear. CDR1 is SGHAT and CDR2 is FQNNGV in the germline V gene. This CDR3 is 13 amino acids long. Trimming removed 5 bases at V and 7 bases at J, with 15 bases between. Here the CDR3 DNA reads TGTGCCAGCAGCCCCGCCTCTAGGAGTGAGCAGTACTTC. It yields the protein CASSPASRSEQYF.

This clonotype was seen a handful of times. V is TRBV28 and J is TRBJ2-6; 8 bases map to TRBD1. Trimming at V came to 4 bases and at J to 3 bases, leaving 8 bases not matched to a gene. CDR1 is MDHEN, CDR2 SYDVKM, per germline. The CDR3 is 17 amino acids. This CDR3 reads CASSSPGGGGGANVLTF. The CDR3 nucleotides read TGTGCCAGCAGTTCACCAGGGGGCGGCGGTGGGGCCAACGTCCTGACTTTC.